The rows below give T cell receptor beta chains drawn from one sample of a study of beta chain features in type 1 diabetes. The protocol was immunoSEQ multiplex PCR, while the TCRdb copy is restricted to in-frame clones and leaves out a portion. This sample has hundreds of thousands of clones, with around 15% found just once. Sequencing was carried out using naive CD4+ T cells from blood. The source is a man aged 18 to 30 with type 1 diabetes. CDR3s include the opening cysteine and the closing phenylalanine or tryptophan. A D gene is named only where the DNA matches it firmly. Some rows have no size entry. The others give once, few or many, or a class for an expanded clone.

V gene	clone size	D gene	CDR3 length	J gene	CDR3 protein	CDR3 DNA
TRBV10-2	.	.	15	TRBJ2-2	CASSEWWENTGELFF	TGCGCCAGCAGTGAGTGGTGGGAGAACACCGGGGAGCTGTTTTTT
TRBV5-1	.	.	15	TRBJ2-2	CASSPPGQLNGELFF	TGCGCCAGCAGCCCGCCAGGACAGTTGAACGGGGAGCTGTTTTTT
TRBV18	few	.	16	TRBJ1-3	CASSPPVWHQGNTIYF	TGTGCCAGCTCACCACCCGTCTGGCACCAAGGAAACACCATATATTTT
TRBV30	.	.	12	TRBJ2-3	CAWSVTGLTQYF	TGTGCCTGGAGTGTAACGGGCCTCACGCAGTATTTT
TRBV6-6	few	.	16	TRBJ1-1	CASRSLRAVEDTEAFF	TGTGCCAGCAGATCCCTTCGTGCCGTAGAGGACACTGAAGCTTTCTTT
TRBV4-2	.	TRBD1	14	TRBJ2-7	CASSPRTGAYEQYF	TGTGCCAGCAGCCCCCGGACAGGGGCCTACGAGCAGTACTTC
TRBV15	few	.	17	TRBJ2-1	CATSRDGGTLTYNEQFF	TGTGCCACCAGCAGAGATGGTGGGACGTTGACTTACAATGAGCAGTTCTTC
TRBV13	few	.	17	TRBJ2-2	CASSSPRTIVATGELFF	TGTGCCAGCAGCTCGCCCCGGACTATCGTCGCCACCGGGGAGCTGTTTTTT
TRBV11-3	few	.	12	TRBJ2-1	CASSLEGTEQFF	TGTGCCAGCAGCTTAGAAGGGACTGAGCAGTTCTTC
TRBV30	.	.	13	TRBJ1-2	CAWRERQGYGYTF	TGTGCCTGGAGGGAAAGGCAGGGGTATGGCTACACCTTC
TRBV19	few	.	15	TRBJ2-2	CASNRREGSTGELFF	TGTGCCAGTAACCGGAGGGAAGGCAGCACCGGGGAGCTGTTTTTT
TRBV18	few	.	13	TRBJ2-1	CASSPGENNEQFF	TGTGCCAGCTCACCAGGGGAAAACAATGAGCAGTTCTTC
TRBV4-1	few	.	15	TRBJ2-5	CASSQDQGYRAHQYF	TGCGCCAGCAGCCAAGATCAGGGCTACAGGGCCCATCAGTACTTC
TRBV7-2	few	TRBD1	14	TRBJ2-7	CASSPGTGLYEQYF	TGTGCCAGCAGCCCCGGGACAGGGTTGTACGAGCAGTACTTC
TRBV7-2	.	.	18	TRBJ1-2	CASSLYRESAGSVYGYTF	TGTGCCAGCAGCTTGTACCGGGAGTCCGCTGGGTCAGTCTATGGCTACACCTTC
TRBV19	few	.	13	TRBJ2-5	CASSRAGGVTQYF	TGTGCCAGTAGTCGCGCGGGCGGCGTGACCCAGTACTTC
TRBV2	.	.	11	TRBJ1-1	CASMADSEAFF	TGTGCCAGCATGGCAGATTCGGAAGCTTTCTTT
TRBV29-1	.	TRBD1	14	TRBJ2-2	CSVGWTGSTGELFF	TGCAGCGTTGGATGGACAGGTTCCACCGGGGAGCTGTTTTTT
TRBV20-1	.	.	10	TRBJ2-1	CSARGQEQFF	TGCAGTGCTAGAGGGCAGGAGCAGTTCTTC
TRBV25-1	.	TRBD1	14	TRBJ2-1	CASRGDRGNNEQFF	TGTGCCAGCAGAGGCGACAGGGGGAACAATGAGCAGTTCTTC
TRBV5-6	.	TRBD2	16	TRBJ2-1	CASSSNLAGAYNEQFF	TGTGCCAGCAGCTCGAACCTAGCGGGCGCCTACAATGAGCAGTTCTTC
TRBV28	few	TRBD1	14	TRBJ1-1	CASSSPGQGTEAFF	TGTGCCAGCAGTTCCCCGGGACAGGGTACTGAAGCTTTCTTT
TRBV5-5	.	.	16	TRBJ2-6	CASRFHQGSGANVLTF	TGTGCCAGCAGATTTCACCAGGGCTCTGGGGCCAACGTCCTGACTTTC
TRBV21-1	few	.	14	TRBJ2-1	CANGGLSSYNEQFF	TGTGCCAACGGGGGGTTGAGCTCCTACAATGAGCAGTTCTTC
TRBV5-6	few	.	13	TRBJ1-1	CASSLRRNTEAFF	TGTGCCAGCAGTCTGCGTAGGAACACTGAAGCTTTCTTT
TRBV4-3	few	.	17	TRBJ1-6	CASSQDPVGEGDSPLHF	TGCGCCAGCAGCCAAGATCCGGTAGGGGAGGGTGATTCACCCCTCCACTTT
TRBV4-1	few	TRBD2	17	TRBJ2-2	CASSQDKLAGVPGELFF	TGCGCCAGCAGCCAAGATAAACTAGCGGGAGTTCCTGGGGAGCTGTTTTTT
TRBV7-2	.	.	15	TRBJ2-1	CASSPTPMGNNEQFF	TGTGCCAGCAGCCCCACTCCCATGGGCAACAATGAGCAGTTCTTC
TRBV6-1	.	TRBD1	18	TRBJ1-1	CASSEAPGTAERSRKAFF	TGTGCCAGCAGTGAAGCTCCGGGGACAGCCGAGAGGAGTCGGAAAGCTTTCTTT
TRBV28	.	TRBD2	16	TRBJ2-3	CASSLVLAGPTDTQYF	TGTGCCAGCAGTTTAGTACTAGCGGGGCCCACAGATACGCAGTATTTT
TRBV6-1	few	.	13	TRBJ2-3	CASSGLSTDTQYF	TGTGCCAGCAGCGGACTGAGCACAGATACGCAGTATTTT
TRBV29-1	few	TRBD2	16	TRBJ2-2	CSVELREDQNTGELFF	TGCAGCGTTGAGTTGCGGGAGGACCAGAACACCGGGGAGCTGTTTTTT
TRBV19	.	.	15	TRBJ1-5	CASSSTGNSNQPQHF	TGTGCCAGTAGCTCAACAGGGAATAGCAATCAGCCCCAGCATTTT
TRBV6-5	.	.	14	TRBJ1-2	CASSYRGEPYGYTF	TGTGCCAGCAGTTACAGGGGGGAACCTTATGGCTACACCTTC
TRBV7-2	.	.	12	TRBJ2-7	CASSSRSYEQYF	TGTGCCAGCAGCTCCCGATCCTACGAGCAGTACTTC
TRBV30	.	.	12	TRBJ1-4	CAWTGLNEKLFF	TGTGCCTGGACAGGTCTTAATGAAAAACTGTTTTTT
TRBV2	few	.	13	TRBJ1-3	CASRGTGANTIYF	TGTGCCAGCAGGGGGACCGGTGCAAACACCATATATTTT
TRBV7-6	.	.	15	TRBJ2-3	CASSFRLAARDTQYF	TGTGCCAGCAGCTTTAGATTGGCAGCTAGAGATACGCAGTATTTT
TRBV7-9	few	.	18	TRBJ2-7	CASSLNLWSPAGIYEQYF	TGTGCCAGCAGCTTAAATCTATGGTCGCCCGCCGGGATCTACGAGCAGTACTTC
TRBV6-5	.	.	14	TRBJ1-2	CASSYAPPGRGYTF	TGTGCCAGCAGTTACGCCCCCCCAGGGCGAGGCTACACCTTC
TRBV7-3	.	.	14	TRBJ2-5	CASSLWSRLETQYF	TGTGCCAGCAGCTTATGGTCGCGGTTGGAGACCCAGTACTTC
TRBV2	few	.	13	TRBJ1-2	CASYRESNYGYTF	TGTGCCAGCTACAGGGAGTCGAACTATGGCTACACCTTC
TRBV30	.	.	19	TRBJ1-5	CAWSVLGQRSSYSNQPQHF	TGTGCCTGGAGTGTACTGGGGCAGCGAAGTTCTTATAGCAATCAGCCCCAGCATTTT
TRBV30	.	.	14	TRBJ1-2	CALGTGPINYGYTF	TGTGCCCTCGGCACGGGACCGATAAACTATGGCTACACCTTC